The clone carrying this T cell receptor beta chain was recorded at least ten times. The antigen is undetermined. Expressed TCRB transcripts were sequenced because the entire RNA isolate underwent reverse transcription. TCRdb's copy holds only in-frame clones and misses some; the assay was immunoSEQ multiplex PCR. This sample yields about 320,000 clones, of which about 15% are seen a single time; approximately 7% belongs to the top ten. The data derive from a study of beta chain features in type 1 diabetes. All of the sorted populations showed purity greater than 95%. Overall study findings and caveats: Type 1 diabetes patients had moderately but significantly shorter TCRB CDR3s in all four CD4+ subsets. Possibly, sequencing cDNA over-represented cells that had high TCR expression levels.

The TCR sequence derives from a man between 25 and 39 years old in good health. Sequences were obtained from central memory CD4+ T cells from blood.

The CDR3 loop reads CASSSRTVMETQYF. The CDR3, as DNA: TGCGCCAGCAGCTCGAGGACAGTGATGGAGACCCAGTACTTC. The chain couples TRBV5-1 to TRBJ2-5; a possible D gene is TRBD1 (6 bases). V lost 3 bases and J lost 5, with 14 bases in between. From germline, CDR1 is SGHRS and CDR2 YFSETQ. The CDR3 is made up of 14 amino acids.